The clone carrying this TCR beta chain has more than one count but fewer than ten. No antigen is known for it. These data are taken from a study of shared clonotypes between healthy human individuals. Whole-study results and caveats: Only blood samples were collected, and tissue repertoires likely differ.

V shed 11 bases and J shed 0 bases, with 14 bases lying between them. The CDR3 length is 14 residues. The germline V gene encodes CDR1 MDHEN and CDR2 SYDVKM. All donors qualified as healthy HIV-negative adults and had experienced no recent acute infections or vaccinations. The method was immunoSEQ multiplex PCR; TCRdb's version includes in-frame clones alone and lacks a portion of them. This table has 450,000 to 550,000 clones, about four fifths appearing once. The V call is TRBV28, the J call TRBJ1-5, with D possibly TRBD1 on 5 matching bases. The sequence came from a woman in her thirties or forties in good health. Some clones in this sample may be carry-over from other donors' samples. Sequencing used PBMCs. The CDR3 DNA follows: TGTGCCGCCGGGGGAGGCCTTAGCAATCAGCCCCAGCATTTT. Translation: CAAGGGLSNQPQHF.